Listed here are 21 T cell receptor beta chains from one sample, sequenced in a study of human T cells and chemical hapten exposure. Time point given: pre-sensitization, week 0. Treatment meaning: therapeutic diphenylcyclopropenone sensitization with weekly scalp DPC. One entry per CDR3 protein results from TCRdb running MiXCR on the RACE reads. The data contain about 180,000 distinct CDR3 sequences, just under 30% of them singletons. Sequencing used whole blood, obtained in connection with sensitization to the hapten diphenylcyclopropenone (DPC). Receptors originate from a woman aged 25 to 39 with alopecia areata. Some clones in this sample may be carry-over from other donors' samples.

The chain carries TRBV2 and TRBJ1-5; D remains ambiguous. The germline V gene encodes CDR1 SNHLY and CDR2 FYNNEI. The CDR3 length is 14 residues. V lost 5 bases and J 3 bases, leaving 11 bases between the germline ends. For the CDR3, the DNA is TGTGCCAGCAGTTTCGACGGGAACAATCAGCCCCAGCATTTT. The encoded protein is CASSFDGNNQPQHF.

V and J are TRBV5-5 and TRBJ2-7; D remains unclear. Germline V gives CDR1 SGHKS, CDR2 YYEKEE (reference sequence). This CDR3 spans 13 amino acids. Trimming took 1 base from V and 3 from J, leaving 8 bases between them. The CDR3 loop reads CASSLIGLYEQYF. DNA of the CDR3: TGTGCCAGCAGCTTGATAGGGCTCTACGAGCAGTACTTC.

The chain uses TRBV7-2 and TRBJ2-2; 7 bases line up with TRBD2. In germline, CDR1 is SGHTA, CDR2 FQGNSA. The CDR3 contains 14 residues. The J segment lost 6 bases and the V segment lost 4 bases, leaving 5 bases of the junction unmatched. DNA of the CDR3: TGTGCCAGCAGCTCTTTGGCGGGAGCCGGGGAGCTGTTTTTT. Amino acids: CASSSLAGAGELFF. The full variable domain, rest sourced from reference TRBV7-2 and TRBJ2-2, is GAGVSQSPSNKVTEKGKDVELRCDPISGHTALYWYRQSLGQGLEFLIYFQGNSAPDKSGLPSDRFSAERTGGSVSTLTIQRTQQEDSAVYLCASSSLAGAGELFFGEGSRLTVL.

This clonotype has only a few counts. The chain couples TRBV29-1 to TRBJ1-1, with a possible D match to TRBD1 (5 bases). Between the trimmed V and J ends, which lost 2 bases and 7 bases, there was a span of 14 bases. Germline lookup yields CDR1 SQVTM and CDR2 ANQGSEA. The CDR3 sequence is 13 residues long. This chain's CDR3 is CSVEIARVGEAFF. As DNA, the CDR3 is TGCAGCGTTGAAATCGCCAGGGTGGGTGAAGCTTTCTTT.

This clonotype is a singleton in its sample. The chain recombines TRBV2 with TRBJ1-4; D gene uncertain. Germline CDR1 SNHLY, CDR2 FYNNEI. V was shortened by 6 bases and J by 4 bases, with 6 bases between the two germline ends. CDR3 size: 12 residues. In nucleotides, the CDR3 is TGTGCCAGCAGGGTCTTTAATGAAAAACTGTTTTTT. It yields the protein CASRVFNEKLFF.

This clonotype was seen only a few times. As DNA, the CDR3 is TGCAGTGCTAGAGATGGGCCGGCAGATACGCAGTATTTT. Translating it yields CSARDGPADTQYF. The chain carries TRBV20-1 and TRBJ2-3; D gene unclear. Germline V gives CDR1 DFQATT, CDR2 SNEGSKA (reference sequence). Trimming left V 0 bases short and J 4 bases short, with 8 bases between. This CDR3 region has 13 residues.

CDR3 amino acids: CASSFSATGGDTEAFF. As DNA, the CDR3 is TGTGCCAGCAGTTTTTCCGCGACAGGGGGAGACACTGAAGCTTTCTTT. The chain employs TRBV6-6 and TRBJ1-1, with 9 bases identical to TRBD1. Trimming cost V 4 bases and J 3 bases; bases outside gene matches: 9. Germline values: CDR1 MNHNY, CDR2 SVGAGI (reference sequence). The CDR3 consists of 16 residues.

The rearrangement uses TRBV19 and TRBJ1-5, with no clear D. Between the trimmed V and J ends, which lost 3 bases and 7 bases, there was a span of 16 bases. Germline values: CDR1 LNHDA, CDR2 SQIVND (reference sequence). CDR3 length: 15 amino acids. The CDR3 reads CASSMRWIPEQPQHF. In DNA form, the CDR3 reads TGTGCCAGTAGTATGCGGTGGATCCCCGAGCAGCCCCAGCATTTT.

This clonotype was recorded many times. The V call is TRBV7-3, the J call TRBJ1-1, with D possibly TRBD1 on 5 matching bases. The ends were cut back, 3 bases at V and 4 bases at J, with 9 bases in the middle. In germline, CDR1 is SGHTA, CDR2 FQGTGA. The CDR3 covers 13 residues. This CDR3 reads CASSFSGTTEAFF. The CDR3 DNA reads TGTGCCAGCAGCTTTTCAGGGACCACTGAAGCTTTCTTT.

This clonotype was seen a handful of times. The chain combines TRBV2 with TRBJ2-2; D call uncertain. CDR1 and CDR2 (germline): SNHLY, FYNNEI. Trimming stripped 4 bases from V and 5 bases from J, with 14 bases between. This CDR3 comprises 15 residues. CDR3: CASSVSATLTGELFF. For the CDR3, the DNA is TGTGCCAGCAGTGTCTCGGCGACCTTGACCGGGGAGCTGTTTTTT.

V and J are TRBV4-2 and TRBJ1-1; tentatively, D is TRBD1 (6 bases). Deletions cut 4 bases from V and 9 bases from J, with 21 bases between. The CDR3 runs to 15 residues. Germline lookup yields CDR1 LGHNA and CDR2 YNFKEQ. DNA for the CDR3: TGTGCCAGCAGCCCGACCCAGAGACAGGAGGCGAAAGCTTTCTTT. Translation gives CASSPTQRQEAKAFF.

The rearrangement links TRBV2 to TRBJ2-5, with D possibly matching TRBD2 (6 bases). The CDR3 consists of 14 residues. V was trimmed by 3 bases and J by 9 bases, leaving 17 bases between them. Germline V lookup: CDR1 SNHLY, CDR2 FYNNEI. Here the CDR3 reads CASSEEGLPGAQYF. The DNA of the CDR3 is TGTGCCAGCAGTGAGGAGGGTCTCCCGGGGGCCCAGTACTTC.

This clonotype was seen repeatedly, ten times or more. The chain combines TRBV3-1 with TRBJ2-5, with D unresolved. The CDR3 runs to 11 residues. Germline-derived CDR1 and CDR2 are LGHDT and YNNKEL (reference sequence). The ends were cut back, 4 bases at V and 2 bases at J, with 2 bases in the middle. The CDR3 DNA is TGTGCCAGCAGCCGGCAAGAGACCCAGTACTTC. As protein: CASSRQETQYF.

This chain connects TRBV28 to TRBJ2-1, with D perhaps being TRBD1 or TRBD2 (5 bases each). Trimming removed 11 bases at V and 9 bases at J, with 17 bases between. Germline CDR1 MDHEN, CDR2 SYDVKM. This CDR3 has 12 amino acids. The chain's CDR3 is CAGQGRRGEQFF. The CDR3 DNA sequence: TGTGCCGGCCAGGGCCGTCGGGGTGAGCAGTTCTTC. Using reference TRBV28 and TRBJ2-1 for the parts outside the CDR3, the full variable domain is DVKVTQSSRYLVKRTGEKVFLECVQDMDHENMFWYRQDPGLGLRLIYFSYDVKMKEKGDIPEGYSVSREKKERFSLILESASTNQTSMYLCAGQGRRGEQFFGPGTRLTVL.

The sample holds a few counts of this clonotype. The V gene is TRBV4-1, the J gene TRBJ1-1; D is unclear. V was pared by 4 bases and J by 1 base, with 10 bases between. The CDR3 extends over 14 amino acids. Germline-derived CDR1 and CDR2 are MGHRA and YSYEKL. DNA of the CDR3: TGCGCCAGCAGCCCCCGCTCAGAGAACACTGAAGCTTTCTTT. Protein: CASSPRSENTEAFF.

This clonotype was picked up a small number of times. V and J are TRBV28 and TRBJ2-3, with TRBD2 identical over 8 bases. CDR3 length equals 16 residues. Germline V gene sequence: CDR1 MDHEN, CDR2 SYDVKM. V trimming: 5 bases; J trimming: 3 bases; junction bases outside the gene matches: 10. The CDR3 DNA reads as TGTGCCAGCAGTGATTACGGGGGGGCCGGTACAGATACGCAGTATTTT. Translating it yields CASSDYGGAGTDTQYF.

The chain's CDR3 is CATGRDTPGGSPLHF. The CDR3 nucleotides read TGTGCCACAGGCAGGGACACGCCGGGAGGCTCACCCCTCCACTTT. This chain links TRBV28 with TRBJ1-6; D is possibly TRBD1 (6 bases). V was trimmed by 10 bases and J by 10 bases, leaving 23 bases between them. The CDR3 has 15 residues. Germline assignment: CDR1 MDHEN and CDR2 SYDVKM. Full variable domain (missing parts from reference TRBV28 and TRBJ1-6): DVKVTQSSRYLVKRTGEKVFLECVQDMDHENMFWYRQDPGLGLRLIYFSYDVKMKEKGDIPEGYSVSREKKERFSLILESASTNQTSMYLCATGRDTPGGSPLHFGNGTRLTVT.

This chain uses TRBV6-1 with TRBJ1-1; D call uncertain. The V end was cut by 7 bases, the J end by 0 bases, with 9 bases between. The germline CDR1 and CDR2 sequences are MNHNS and SASEGT. CDR3 length: 13 residues. In DNA, the CDR3 is TGTGCCAGCACCAGAGGAGTGAACACTGAAGCTTTCTTT. It codes for CASTRGVNTEAFF.

There are a few counts of this clonotype. The V gene is TRBV5-1, the J gene TRBJ1-1; the D gene is possibly TRBD1 (5 bases). Germline lookup yields CDR1 SGHRS and CDR2 YFSETQ. This CDR3 has 15 residues. V lost 2 bases and J 4 bases, leaving 15 bases between the germline ends. The CDR3 loop reads CASSFSRGRGTEAFF. The CDR3 nucleotides read TGCGCCAGCAGCTTTAGCCGGGGAAGGGGCACTGAAGCTTTCTTT.

This clonotype was recorded a few times. CDR3 sequence (DNA): TGTGCCAGCAGCCAAGGAGGGGACTCTGAGCAGTACTTC. This translates into CASSQGGDSEQYF. This rearrangement joins TRBV3-1 to TRBJ2-7; the D gene is possibly TRBD2 (6 bases). Germline V gene data show CDR1 as LGHDT and CDR2 as YNNKEL (reference sequence). V was pared by 1 base and J by 7 bases, with 11 bases between. The CDR3 consists of 13 residues.

The chain recombines TRBV28 with TRBJ2-7; a possible D gene is TRBD1 (5 bases). Trimming shortened V by 2 bases and J by 6 bases, and 11 bases separated the two germline ends. This CDR3 has 13 residues. Germline assignment: CDR1 MDHEN and CDR2 SYDVKM. The DNA for the CDR3 is TGTGCCAGCAGTTTACCAGGGAACGGCGAGCAGTACTTC. Translating it yields CASSLPGNGEQYF.